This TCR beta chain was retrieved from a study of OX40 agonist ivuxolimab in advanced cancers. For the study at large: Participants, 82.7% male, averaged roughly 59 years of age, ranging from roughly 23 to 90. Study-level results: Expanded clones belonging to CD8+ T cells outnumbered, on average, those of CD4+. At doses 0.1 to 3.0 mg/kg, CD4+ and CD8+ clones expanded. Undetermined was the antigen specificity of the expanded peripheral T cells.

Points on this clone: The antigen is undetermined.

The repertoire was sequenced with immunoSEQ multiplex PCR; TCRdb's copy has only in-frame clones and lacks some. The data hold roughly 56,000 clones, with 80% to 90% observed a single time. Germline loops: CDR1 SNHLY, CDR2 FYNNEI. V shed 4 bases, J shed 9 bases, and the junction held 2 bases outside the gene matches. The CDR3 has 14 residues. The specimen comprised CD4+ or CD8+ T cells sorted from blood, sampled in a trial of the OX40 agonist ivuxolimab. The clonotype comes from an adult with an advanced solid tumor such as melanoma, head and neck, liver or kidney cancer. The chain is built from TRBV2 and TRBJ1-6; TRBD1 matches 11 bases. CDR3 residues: CASSAGQGVSPLHF. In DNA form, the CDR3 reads TGTGCCAGCAGTGCGGGACAGGGGGTTTCACCCCTCCACTTT.